The entry below gives a single T cell receptor beta chain sequence along with its context. Its antigen is as yet unknown. This entry belongs to a study of T cell responses to AZD1222 COVID-19 vaccine. CDR3 length equals 14 residues. V gave up 3 bases and J gave up 6 bases; unmatched junction bases: 7. Germline-derived CDR1 and CDR2 are LNHDA and SQIVND (reference sequence). Whole-study results and caveats: Donors in the cohort were predominantly white British and more often female, and clonal diversity was possibly underestimated.

TCRdb's table, derived via immunoSEQ multiplex PCR, lists solely in-frame clones and lacks some. The sample holds roughly 140,000 clones; about 89% are singletons and the top ten take approximately 4.5%. V and J are TRBV19 and TRBJ2-7; 8 nucleotides align to TRBD1. This TCR was recovered from an adult in good health. Here the sequenced sample was peripheral blood, taken on day 0 of AZD1222 vaccination. The CDR3, as DNA: TGTGCCAGTAGTATCACACAGGGGGTTAGCGAGCAGTACTTC. The encoded protein is CASSITQGVSEQYF. The whole variable domain, remainder taken from reference TRBV19 and TRBJ2-7, is DGGITQSPKYLFRKEGQNVTLSCEQNLNHDAMYWYRQDPGQGLRLIYYSQIVNDFQKGDIAEGYSVSREKKESFPLTVTSAQKNPTAFYLCASSITQGVSEQYFGPGTRLTVT.